This TCR beta chain was observed in a study of control samples from healthy donors and cancer patients. V was clipped by 4 bases and J by 2 bases, with 12 bases between them. CDR3 length: 15 amino acids. Germline V CDR1 and CDR2: MGHRA, YSYEKL. The protocol was immunoSEQ multiplex PCR, while the TCRdb copy is restricted to in-frame clones and leaves out a portion. The sample contains more than 70,000 clones, approximately 90% of which appear only once. V gene TRBV4-1 combines with J gene TRBJ2-4; D possibly corresponds to TRBD1 (6 bases). The sequence came from a woman in her 30s in good health. The sample consisted of blood. The CDR3 spells CASSRPDRTKNIQYF. The CDR3 DNA follows: TGCGCCAGCAGCCGTCCGGACAGAACCAAAAACATTCAGTACTTC.